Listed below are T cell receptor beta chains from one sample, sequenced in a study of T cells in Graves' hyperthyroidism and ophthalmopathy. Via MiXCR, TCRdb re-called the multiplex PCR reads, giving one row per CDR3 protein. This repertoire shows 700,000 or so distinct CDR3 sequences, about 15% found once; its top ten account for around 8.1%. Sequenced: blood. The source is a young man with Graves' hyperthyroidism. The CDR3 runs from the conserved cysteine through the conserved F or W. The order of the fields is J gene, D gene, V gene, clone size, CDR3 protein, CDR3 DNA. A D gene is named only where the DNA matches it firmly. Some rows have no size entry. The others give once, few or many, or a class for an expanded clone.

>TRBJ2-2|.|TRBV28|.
CASISPGRAGELFF
TGTGCCAGCATAAGCCCCGGTAGAGCCGGGGAGCTGTTTTTT
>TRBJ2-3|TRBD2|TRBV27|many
CASRTAGGPYITDTQYF
TGTGCCAGCAGGACAGCGGGAGGGCCTTATATCACAGATACGCAGTATTTT
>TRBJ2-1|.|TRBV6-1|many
CASSPPGATRGEQFF
TGTGCCAGCAGTCCCCCAGGGGCCACGAGGGGTGAGCAGTTCTTC
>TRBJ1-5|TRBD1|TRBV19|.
CASSRDRAQPQHF
TGTGCCAGTTCCCGGGACAGGGCACAGCCCCAGCATTTT
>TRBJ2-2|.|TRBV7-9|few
CASSSFGRELFF
TGTGCCAGCAGTAGTTTTGGGAGGGAGCTGTTTTTT
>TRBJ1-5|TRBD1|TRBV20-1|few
CSAGQILSNQPQHF
TGCAGTGCGGGACAGATTCTTAGCAATCAGCCCCAGCATTTT
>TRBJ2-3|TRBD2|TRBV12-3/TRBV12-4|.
CASSLWTSGKGAKPQYF
TGTGCCAGCAGTCTATGGACTAGCGGGAAAGGGGCTAAACCGCAGTATTTT
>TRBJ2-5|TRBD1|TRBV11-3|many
CASSPHRGQETQYF
TGTGCCAGCAGCCCACACAGGGGCCAAGAGACCCAGTACTTC
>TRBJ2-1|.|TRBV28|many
CASSFAGDEQFF
TGTGCCAGCAGTTTCGCCGGAGATGAGCAGTTCTTC
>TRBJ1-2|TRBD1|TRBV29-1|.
CSVEGQGGDYTF
TGCAGCGTTGAGGGACAGGGTGGAGACTACACCTTC
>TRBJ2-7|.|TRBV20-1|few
CSASRPPVNEQYF
TGCAGTGCTAGCCGACCGCCGGTGAACGAGCAGTACTTC
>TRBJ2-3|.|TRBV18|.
CVSSPGVDTQYF
TGTGTCAGCTCACCGGGAGTGGATACGCAGTATTTT
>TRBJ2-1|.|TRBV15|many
CATSRATGTNEQFF
TGTGCCACCAGCAGAGCCACAGGTACCAATGAGCAGTTCTTC
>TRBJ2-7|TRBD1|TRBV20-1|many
CSASRPGGAFEQYF
TGCAGTGCTAGCCGTCCAGGGGGCGCGTTCGAGCAGTACTTC
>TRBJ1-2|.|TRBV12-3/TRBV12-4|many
CASSFWGNGYTF
TGTGCCAGCAGTTTTTGGGGAAATGGCTACACCTTC
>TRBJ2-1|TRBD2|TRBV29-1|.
CSVEDIEAGGDGNEQFF
TGCAGCGTTGAAGATATCGAGGCGGGAGGGGATGGCAATGAGCAGTTCTTC
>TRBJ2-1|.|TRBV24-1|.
CATSDTGIPHEQFF
TGTGCCACCAGTGACACAGGGATCCCCCATGAGCAGTTCTTC
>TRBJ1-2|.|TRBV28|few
CASMAGGGYGYTF
TGTGCCAGCATGGCGGGGGGCGGCTATGGCTACACCTTC
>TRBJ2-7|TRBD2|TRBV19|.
CASRKGTSGSYEQYF
TGTGCCAGTAGAAAGGGGACTAGCGGGTCCTACGAGCAGTACTTC
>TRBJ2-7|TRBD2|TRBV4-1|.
CASSRTAGEGNEQYF
TGCGCCAGCAGCCGAACGGCGGGAGAAGGAAACGAGCAGTACTTC
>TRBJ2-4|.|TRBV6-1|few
CASSGFTTLAKNIQYF
TGTGCCAGCAGCGGTTTTACGACCCTAGCCAAAAACATTCAGTACTTC
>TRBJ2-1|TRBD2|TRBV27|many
CASSHSTSGGNEQFF
TGTGCCAGCAGCCATTCGACTAGCGGAGGTAATGAGCAGTTCTTC
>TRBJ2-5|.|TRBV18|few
CASSPPRGSSGVEETQYF
TGTGCCAGCTCACCACCTCGAGGGTCCAGCGGCGTAGAAGAGACCCAGTACTTC
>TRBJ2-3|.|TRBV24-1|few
CATSDHGQGGDTQYF
TGTGCCACCAGTGACCATGGACAGGGAGGGGATACGCAGTATTTT
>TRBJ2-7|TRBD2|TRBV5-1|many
CARYRSGSTTAEQYF
TGCGCCAGATACCGTAGCGGGAGCACCACTGCCGAGCAGTACTTC
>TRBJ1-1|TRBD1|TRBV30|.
CAWNGGTGGRGTEAFF
TGTGCCTGGAACGGGGGGACAGGGGGCAGAGGCACTGAAGCTTTCTTT
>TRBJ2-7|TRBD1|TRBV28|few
CASRRKGKTGTTYEQYF
TGTGCCAGCAGACGAAAAGGGAAGACAGGGACAACCTACGAGCAGTACTTC
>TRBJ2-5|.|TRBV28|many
CASSFRAPGGETQYF
TGTGCCAGCAGTTTCCGGGCCCCCGGAGGTGAGACCCAGTACTTC
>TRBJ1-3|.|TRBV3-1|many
CASSTDSGNTIYF
TGTGCCAGCTCGACAGACTCTGGAAACACCATATATTTT
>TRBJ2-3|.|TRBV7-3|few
CASSRDPTADTQYF
TGTGCCAGCAGCCGGGACCCCACCGCAGATACGCAGTATTTT
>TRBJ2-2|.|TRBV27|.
CASSLRGIVDTGELFF
TGTGCCAGCAGTTTACGTGGGATTGTGGACACCGGGGAGCTGTTTTTT
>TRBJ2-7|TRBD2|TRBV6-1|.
CASSVSGRDYEQYF
TGTGCCAGCAGTGTTAGCGGGAGGGATTACGAGCAGTACTTC
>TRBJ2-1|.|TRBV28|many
CASSLERTEQFF
TGTGCCAGCAGTTTAGAGAGAACTGAGCAGTTCTTC
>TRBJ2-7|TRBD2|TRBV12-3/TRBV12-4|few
CASSPGGFEQYF
TGTGCCAGCAGTCCCGGGGGGTTCGAGCAGTACTTC
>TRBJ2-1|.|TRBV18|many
CASSPTRQYNEQFF
TGTGCCAGCTCTCCTACCCGACAGTACAATGAGCAGTTCTTC
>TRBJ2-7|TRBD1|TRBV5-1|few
CASSPGQGFYEQYF
TGCGCCAGCAGCCCTGGACAGGGATTCTACGAGCAGTACTTC
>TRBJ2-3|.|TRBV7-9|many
CASSLAESEAARVDTQYF
TGTGCCAGCAGCTTAGCCGAATCGGAGGCGGCCCGGGTGGATACGCAGTATTTT
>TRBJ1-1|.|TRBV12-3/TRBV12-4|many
CASSLNRNTEAFF
TGTGCCAGCAGTTTAAACAGGAACACTGAAGCTTTCTTT
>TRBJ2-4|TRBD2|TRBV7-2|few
CASSLTSGLAKNIQYF
TGTGCCAGCAGCCTCACTAGCGGGCTAGCCAAAAACATTCAGTACTTC
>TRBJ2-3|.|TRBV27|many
CASSYVSGTQYF
TGTGCCAGCAGTTACGTCTCGGGTACGCAGTATTTT
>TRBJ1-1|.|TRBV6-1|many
CASTGGGQQGGSTEAFF
TGTGCCAGCACCGGCGGAGGACAACAGGGAGGAAGCACTGAAGCTTTCTTT
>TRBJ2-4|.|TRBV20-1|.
CSARSGSPRNIQYF
TGCAGTGCGCGATCCGGGTCGCCAAGAAACATTCAGTACTTC
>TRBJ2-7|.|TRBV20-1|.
CSARDRINPTYEQYF
TGCAGTGCTAGAGATAGGATAAACCCGACCTACGAGCAGTACTTC
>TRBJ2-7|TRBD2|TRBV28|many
CASSFPTSGRANEQYF
TGTGCCAGCAGTTTCCCTACTAGCGGGAGGGCCAACGAGCAGTACTTC
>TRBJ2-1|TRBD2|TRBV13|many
CASSQSSGPYNEQFF
TGTGCCAGCAGCCAGTCTAGCGGCCCTTACAATGAGCAGTTCTTC
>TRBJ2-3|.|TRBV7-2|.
CASSLAPGSRLDTQYF
TGTGCCAGCAGCTTAGCCCCGGGTTCCCGACTGGATACGCAGTATTTT
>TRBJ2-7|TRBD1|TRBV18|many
CASSPGRTGPYEQYF
TGTGCCAGCTCACCAGGGAGGACAGGGCCCTACGAGCAGTACTTC
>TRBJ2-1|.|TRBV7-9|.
CASNPQRASYNEQFF
TGTGCCAGCAACCCCCAGCGTGCCTCCTACAATGAGCAGTTCTTC
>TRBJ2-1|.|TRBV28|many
CASSLSGYHNEQFF
TGTGCCAGCAGTTTATCGGGCTACCACAATGAGCAGTTCTTC
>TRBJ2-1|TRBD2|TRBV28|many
CASSSMTSGGYNEQFF
TGTGCCAGCAGTTCGATGACTAGCGGGGGATACAATGAGCAGTTCTTC
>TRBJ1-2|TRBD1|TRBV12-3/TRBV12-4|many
CASTHHHLDRWGYGYTF
TGTGCCAGCACCCACCACCACCTGGACAGGTGGGGCTATGGCTACACCTTC
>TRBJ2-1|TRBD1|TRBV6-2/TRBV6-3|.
CASNADRESYNEQFF
TGTGCCAGCAATGCGGACAGGGAATCCTACAATGAGCAGTTCTTC
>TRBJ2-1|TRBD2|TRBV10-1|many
CASSPSGGGNEQFF
TGCGCCAGCAGTCCCAGCGGGGGGGGAAATGAGCAGTTCTTC
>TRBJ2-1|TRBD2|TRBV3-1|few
CASSPQGLAVSYNEQFF
TGTGCCAGCAGCCCACAGGGACTAGCGGTCTCCTACAATGAGCAGTTCTTC
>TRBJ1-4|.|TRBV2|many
CASGPREKLFF
TGTGCCAGCGGTCCAAGGGAAAAACTGTTTTTT
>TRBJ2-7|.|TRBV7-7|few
CASSLSELHEQYF
TGTGCCAGCAGCTTATCAGAGTTACACGAGCAGTACTTC
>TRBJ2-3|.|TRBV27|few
CASSFLSVGNTQYF
TGTGCCAGCAGTTTCTTAAGCGTGGGCAATACGCAGTATTTT
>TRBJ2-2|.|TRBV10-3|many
CAITQEQANTGELFF
TGTGCCATCACCCAGGAACAAGCGAACACCGGGGAGCTGTTTTTT